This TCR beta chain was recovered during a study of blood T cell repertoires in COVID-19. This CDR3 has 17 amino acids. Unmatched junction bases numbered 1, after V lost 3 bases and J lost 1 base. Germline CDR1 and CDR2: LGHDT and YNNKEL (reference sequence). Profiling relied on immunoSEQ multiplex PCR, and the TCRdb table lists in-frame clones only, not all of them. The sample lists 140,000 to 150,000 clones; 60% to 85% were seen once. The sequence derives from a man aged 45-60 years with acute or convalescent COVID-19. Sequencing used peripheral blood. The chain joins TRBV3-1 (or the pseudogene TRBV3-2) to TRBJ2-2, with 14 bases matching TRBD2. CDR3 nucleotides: TGTGCCAGCAGCCACGGGACTAGCGGGGGGAACACCGGGGAGCTGTTTTTT. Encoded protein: CASSHGTSGGNTGELFF.